These 14 T cell receptor beta chains originate from one sample sequenced in a study of blood T cell repertoires in COVID-19. Profiled with immunoSEQ multiplex PCR; TCRdb holds only in-frame clones, not every one. This sample has about 230,000 clones; 80% to 90% occur once, and the top ten carry approximately 5.9%. Input material: peripheral blood. These receptor sequences come from an older man with acute or convalescent COVID-19.

The rearrangement joins TRBV19 to TRBJ2-7, with a tentative D call TRBD1 (6 bases). V was cut by 6 bases and J by 6 bases, with 21 bases left in between. The CDR3 consists of 15 residues. CDR1 and CDR2 from the germline V gene are LNHDA and SQIVND (reference sequence). CDR3 amino acids: CASSQRTGRGFEQYF. Written as DNA, the CDR3 is TGTGCCAGTAGCCAGAGAACAGGGCGCGGTTTCGAGCAGTACTTC.

J is TRBJ1-1 and V is TRBV7-9, with 11 bases identical to TRBD1. This CDR3 has 15 residues. V gave up 3 bases and J gave up 0 bases; unmatched junction bases: 0. Germline lookup yields CDR1 SEHNR and CDR2 FQNEAQ (reference sequence). The DNA of the CDR3 is TGTGCCAGCAGCTTGGGACAGGGGGTGAACACTGAAGCTTTCTTT. Translation: CASSLGQGVNTEAFF.

The chain is built from TRBV11-2 and TRBJ1-6; D unresolved. The CDR3 extends over 16 amino acids. V was clipped by 5 bases and J by 5 bases, with 16 bases between them. CDR1 and CDR2 from the germline V gene are SGHAT and FQNNGV. The CDR3 bases are TGTGCCAGCAGCGACGCATCAAGAGGGAATAATTCACCCCTCCACTTT. Translation: CASSDASRGNNSPLHF.

The rearrangement links TRBV12-3 or TRBV12-4 to TRBJ2-7; TRBD1 agrees at 8 bases. The J segment lost 5 bases and the V segment lost 7 bases, leaving 1 base of the junction unmatched. The CDR3 spans 11 residues. The CDR3 protein is CASTQGDEQYF. CDR3 DNA: TGTGCCAGCACACAGGGGGACGAGCAGTACTTC.

V usage is TRBV19 and J usage is TRBJ2-2; no clear D gene. The V end was cut by 10 bases, the J end by 4 bases, with 19 bases between. Per germline, CDR1 LNHDA and CDR2 SQIVND (reference sequence). CDR3 length equals 15 residues. The CDR3 region is CATSDVRGGTGELFF. The CDR3 DNA follows: TGTGCCACCTCCGACGTGAGAGGCGGCACCGGGGAGCTGTTTTTT.

The J gene is TRBJ2-5, the V gene TRBV5-6; 8 bases map to TRBD1. The CDR3 is 14 residues long. V shed 4 bases, J shed 7 bases, and the junction held 9 bases outside the gene matches. Germline V gene data show CDR1 as SGHDT and CDR2 as YYEEEE. For the CDR3, the DNA is TGTGCCAGCAGCGTGACAGGGGAGTTGGTGACCCAGTACTTC. Amino acids: CASSVTGELVTQYF.

This rearrangement joins TRBV11-2 to TRBJ2-3; possible D gene TRBD2, 5 bases. Trimming pared 3 bases from V and 0 bases from J, leaving 10 bases between. The germline V gene encodes CDR1 SGHAT and CDR2 FQNNGV. This CDR3 contains 15 residues. CDR3 nucleotide sequence: TGTGCCAGCAGCTTTGATGGGAGAAGCACAGATACGCAGTATTTT. Translated, it gives CASSFDGRSTDTQYF. Using reference TRBV11-2 and TRBJ2-3 for the parts outside the CDR3, the full variable domain is EAGVAQSPRYKIIEKRQSVAFWCNPISGHATLYWYQQILGQGPKLLIQFQNNGVVDDSQLPKDRFSAERLKGVDSTLKIQPAKLEDSAVYLCASSFDGRSTDTQYFGPGTRLTVL.

This rearrangement joins TRBV28 to TRBJ1-5, with D tentatively TRBD1 (5 bases). The germline V gene has CDR1 MDHEN and CDR2 SYDVKM. V lost 3 bases to trimming and J lost 2 bases, with 11 bases between them. The CDR3 length is 15 residues. The CDR3 coding sequence is TGTGCCAGCAGTTTGGGGGGGGGAGGCAATCAGCCCCAGCATTTT. Its translation: CASSLGGGGNQPQHF.

The V gene is TRBV5-1, the J gene TRBJ2-1, with D possibly TRBD1 on 6 matching bases. CDR3 length: 15 amino acids. Germline lookup yields CDR1 SGHRS and CDR2 YFSETQ. Trimming stripped 5 bases from V and 5 bases from J, with 17 bases between. Written as DNA, the CDR3 is TGCGCCAGCAGAGGACAGCCCGGGCCGGACAATGAGCAGTTCTTC. Translating it yields CASRGQPGPDNEQFF.

This rearrangement joins TRBV28 to TRBJ2-7, with 7 bases that match TRBD2. Unmatched junction bases numbered 9, after V lost 2 bases and J lost 2 bases. CDR1 is MDHEN, CDR2 SYDVKM, per germline. CDR3 length: 16 amino acids. CDR3 region: CASSLGGSGSTYEQYF. In DNA form, the CDR3 reads TGTGCCAGCAGTTTAGGGGGTAGCGGGTCCACCTACGAGCAGTACTTC.

In its sample, this clone was seen once. This chain joins TRBV5-4 and TRBJ2-2, with 8 bases fitting TRBD1. The germline gives CDR1 SGHNT, CDR2 YYREEE (reference sequence). Germline trimming cut 0 bases from V and 0 bases from J; bases unmatched to any gene: 4. This CDR3 is built from 17 residues. CDR3 DNA sequence: TGTGCCAGCAGCTTGGTGGCAGGGGGCGCGAACACCGGGGAGCTGTTTTTT. This gives the protein CASSLVAGGANTGELFF.

The chain combines TRBV30 with TRBJ2-7; possibly TRBD2 for D (7 bases). The germline V gene encodes CDR1 GTSNPN and CDR2 SVGIG (reference sequence). V lost 5 bases to trimming and J lost 3 bases, with 20 bases between them. This CDR3 contains 15 residues. This CDR3 reads CAWAELGGGYYEQYF. The CDR3 DNA reads TGTGCCTGGGCCGAACTTGGGGGGGGCTACTACGAGCAGTACTTC.

The J gene is TRBJ2-5, the V gene TRBV3-1 (or the pseudogene TRBV3-2), with D possibly TRBD2 on 5 matching bases. Deletions cut 4 bases from V and 7 bases from J, with 10 bases between. Germline V gives CDR1 LGHDT, CDR2 YNNKEL (reference sequence). The CDR3 is made up of 12 amino acids. CDR3 DNA: TGTGCCAGCAGCCCTATCCGGGGGACCCAGTACTTC. This encodes CASSPIRGTQYF.

The CDR3 DNA reads TGTGCCAGCAGCCCCCCCGGGGGGCTTAATGAAAAACTGTTTTTT. This translates into CASSPPGGLNEKLFF. The chain recombines TRBV7-2 with TRBJ1-4; possible D gene TRBD1, 6 bases. This CDR3 has 15 amino acids. Trimming pared 5 bases from V and 4 bases from J, leaving 14 bases between. The V gene's germline CDR1 is SGHTA and CDR2 FQGNSA.